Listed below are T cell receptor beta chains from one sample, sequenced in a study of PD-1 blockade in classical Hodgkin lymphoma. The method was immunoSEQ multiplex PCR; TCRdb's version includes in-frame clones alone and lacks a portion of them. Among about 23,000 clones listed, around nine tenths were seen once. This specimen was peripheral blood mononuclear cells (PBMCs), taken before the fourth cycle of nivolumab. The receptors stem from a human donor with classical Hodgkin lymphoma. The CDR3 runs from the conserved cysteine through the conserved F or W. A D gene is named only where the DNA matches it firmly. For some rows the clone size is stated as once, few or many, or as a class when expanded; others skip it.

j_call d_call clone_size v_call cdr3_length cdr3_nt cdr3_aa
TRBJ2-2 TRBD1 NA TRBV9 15 TGTGCCAGCAGCCCTAGACAGGGGAGTACCGGGGAGCTGTTTTTT CASSPRQGSTGELFF
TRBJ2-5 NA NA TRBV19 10 TGTGCCAGTAGCGGGGAGACCCAGTACTTC CASSGETQYF
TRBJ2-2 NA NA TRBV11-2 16 TGTGCCAGCAGCCTGTGGGCAGGACAAAACACCGGGGAGCTGTTTTTT CASSLWAGQNTGELFF
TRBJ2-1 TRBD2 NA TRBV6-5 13 TGTGCCAGCAGGGTTCCGGGACTAGCCTCGCAGTTCTTC CASRVPGLASQFF
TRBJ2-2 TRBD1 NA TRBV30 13 TGTGCCTGGAGTACAGGGGCCACCGGGGAGCTGTTTTTT CAWSTGATGELFF
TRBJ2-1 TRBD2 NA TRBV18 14 TGTGCCAGCTCACCCGGAGCGGGGGGCGATGAGCAGTTCTTC CASSPGAGGDEQFF
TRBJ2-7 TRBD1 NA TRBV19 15 TGTGCCAGTAGTATTCCCGGGACAGGTTCCTACGAGCAGTACTTC CASSIPGTGSYEQYF
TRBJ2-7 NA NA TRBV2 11 TGTGCCAGCAGCTCGAACTACGAGCAGTACTTC CASSSNYEQYF
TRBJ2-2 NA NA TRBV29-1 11 TGCAGCGTCGGGGGCACCGGGGAGCTGTTTTTT CSVGGTGELFF
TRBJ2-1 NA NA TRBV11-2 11 TGTGCCAGCAGCCACGGGTATGAGCAGTTCTTC CASSHGYEQFF
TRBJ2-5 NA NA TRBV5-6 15 TGTGCCAGCAGCTTGGGGGCGGGGACCGAAGAGACCCAGTACTTC CASSLGAGTEETQYF
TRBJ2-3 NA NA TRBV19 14 TGTGCCAGTAGTATCTTACAGGGTGCAGATACGCAGTATTTT CASSILQGADTQYF
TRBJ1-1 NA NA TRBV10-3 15 TGTGCCATCAGTGGAACCCTGGAGGGGACCACTGAAGCTTTCTTT CAISGTLEGTTEAFF
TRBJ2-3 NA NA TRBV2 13 TGTGCCAGCAGTGGAACAGGGACAGATACGCAGTATTTT CASSGTGTDTQYF
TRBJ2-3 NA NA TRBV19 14 TGTGCCAGTCGTCTCGGGACGAACACAGATACGCAGTATTTT CASRLGTNTDTQYF
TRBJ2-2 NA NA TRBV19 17 TGTGCCAGTAGTATGGGCAGGGTAAAGGGTAACACCGGGGAGCTGTTTTTT CASSMGRVKGNTGELFF
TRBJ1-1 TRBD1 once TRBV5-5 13 TGTGCCAGCGGACAGGGGCCGAACACTGAAGCTTTCTTT CASGQGPNTEAFF
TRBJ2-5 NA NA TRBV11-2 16 TGTGCCAGCAGCCCCCCCGGGGAAAGGGGTAGAGAGACCCAGTACTTC CASSPPGERGRETQYF
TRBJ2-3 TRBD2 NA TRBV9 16 TGTGCCAGCAGCGCCCTAGCGGGGGGTGGCGCAGATACGCAGTATTTT CASSALAGGGADTQYF
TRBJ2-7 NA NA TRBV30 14 TGTGCCTGGAACCCCCTAGTCGTAGTGGGGGAGCAGTACTTC CAWNPLVVVGEQYF
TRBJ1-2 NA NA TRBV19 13 TGTGCCAGTAGTATAAGTGGGCAGTATGGCTACACCTTC CASSISGQYGYTF
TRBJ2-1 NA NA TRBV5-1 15 TGCGCCAGCAGCTTGGGGGGCTCCGGGTACAATGAGCAGTTCTTC CASSLGGSGYNEQFF
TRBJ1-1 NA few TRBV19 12 TGTGCCAGCAGCAAAGGTAACACTGAAGCTTTCTTT CASSKGNTEAFF
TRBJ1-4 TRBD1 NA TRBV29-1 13 TGCAGCGTTAATACAGGGGGGATGGAAAAACTGTTTTTT CSVNTGGMEKLFF
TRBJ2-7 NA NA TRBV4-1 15 TGCGCCAGCAGCCAAGATCCCAGGTACTCCTACGAGCAGTACTTC CASSQDPRYSYEQYF
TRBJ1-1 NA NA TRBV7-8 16 TGTGCCAGCAGTAAACTGACAAGGGGGGGGTACACTGAAGCTTTCTTT CASSKLTRGGYTEAFF